Following are 29 T cell receptor beta chains from one sample sequenced in a study of blood T cell repertoires in COVID-19. Data came from immunoSEQ multiplex PCR; TCRdb stores just in-frame clones and leaves some out. Of 330,000 or so clones in the sample, more than 70% were seen once. The sequencing sample was made of PBMCs or T cells enriched from blood (not recorded which). The receptors come from a woman in her 30s who had been exposed to COVID-19.

The V and J genes are TRBV12-3 or TRBV12-4 and TRBJ1-2; D ambiguous. V gave up 5 bases and J gave up 0 bases, with 7 bases separating them. The CDR3 sequence is 13 residues long. CDR3 sequence reads: CASSEISNYGYTF. For the CDR3, the DNA is TGTGCCAGCAGTGAGATCTCTAACTATGGCTACACCTTC.

The rearrangement links TRBV7-8 to TRBJ2-1, with TRBD2 identical over 9 bases. V lost 7 bases and J lost 6; bases outside the gene matches: 10. The V gene's germline CDR1 is SGHVS and CDR2 FQNEAQ. The CDR3 sequence is 15 residues long. The CDR3 nucleotides are TGTGCCAGCAAAGGGCGGGAGGGCCTAGGCAATGAGCAGTTCTTC. This gives the protein CASKGREGLGNEQFF. Supplemented by reference TRBV7-8 and TRBJ2-1, the full variable domain reads GAGVSQSPRYKVAKRGQDVALRCDPISGHVSLFWYQQALGQGPEFLTYFQNEAQLDKSGLPSDRFFAERPEGSVSTLKIQRTQQEDSAVYLCASKGREGLGNEQFFGPGTRLTVL.

This chain connects TRBV12-5 to TRBJ1-5, with D possibly being TRBD1 (5 bases). Germline CDR1 and CDR2: LGHNT and FRNRAP. Trimming removed 2 bases at V and 2 bases at J, with 7 bases between. The CDR3 has 14 residues. For the CDR3, the DNA is TGTGCTAGTGGTTTGTGGGGGGGCAATCAGCCCCAGCATTTT. This sequence encodes CASGLWGGNQPQHF.

The chain has TRBV10-3 and TRBJ1-1; D is possibly TRBD1 (6 bases). Germline V CDR1 and CDR2: ENHRY, SYGVKD. V lost 6 bases to trimming and J lost 1 base, with 12 bases between them. The CDR3 contains 14 residues. The DNA of the CDR3 is TGTGCCATCAGCCTCGGGACATCGAACACTGAAGCTTTCTTT. The encoded protein is CAISLGTSNTEAFF.

The gene calls are TRBV27 and TRBJ1-6, with 7 bases aligning to TRBD1. CDR3 length equals 13 residues. Germline CDR1 reads MNHEY; CDR2 reads SMNVEV (reference sequence). Trimming cost V 5 bases and J 8 bases; bases outside gene matches: 3. DNA of the CDR3: TGTGCCAGCAGTCGACAGGGTTATTCACCCCTCCACTTT. Amino acids: CASSRQGYSPLHF.

V is TRBV4-1 and J is TRBJ1-1; no definite D call. This CDR3 has 16 residues. CDR1 is MGHRA and CDR2 is YSYEKL in the germline V gene. With 0 bases removed from V and 4 bases from J, the gap between germline ends came to 15 bases. DNA of the CDR3: TGCGCCAGCAGCCAAGAGCCACCCTCTGAGAGCACTGAAGCTTTCTTT. Its protein product is CASSQEPPSESTEAFF.

This clone was observed a few times. V is TRBV10-1 and J is TRBJ2-1; 7 bases agree with TRBD1. The germline CDR1 and CDR2 sequences are WNHNN and SYGVQD (reference sequence). Germline trimming cut 0 bases from V and 7 bases from J; bases unmatched to any gene: 15. The CDR3 has 18 residues. The CDR3 bases are TGCGCCAGCAGTGAGTCGTTGGGAGCGGACAGGAGACGAAATGAGCAGTTCTTC. This gives the protein CASSESLGADRRRNEQFF.

The genes are TRBV19 and TRBJ2-7; 9 nucleotides align to TRBD1. CDR1 is LNHDA, CDR2 SQIVND, per germline (reference sequence). Trimming took 4 bases from V and 2 from J; bases not matched to a gene: 6. This CDR3 has 15 amino acids. CDR3 in amino acids: CASSTAGTGPYEQYF. In DNA, the CDR3 is TGTGCCAGTAGTACCGCCGGGACAGGGCCCTACGAGCAGTACTTC.

This clone was seen a single time. The chain employs TRBV2 and TRBJ2-7; TRBD2 might be the D (5 bases). Germline V gene sequence: CDR1 SNHLY, CDR2 FYNNEI. The V end lost 6 bases, the J end lost 3 bases, and 24 bases lay between the germline ends. This CDR3 has 17 amino acids. The CDR3 reads CASSSPAGGLQDYEQYF. The DNA for the CDR3 is TGTGCCAGCAGCTCACCCGCGGGCGGCCTGCAGGACTACGAGCAGTACTTC.

The V and J genes are TRBV2 and TRBJ2-1; 14 bases agree with TRBD2. The length of the CDR3 is 16 residues. The germline CDR1 and CDR2 sequences are SNHLY and FYNNEI. V gave up 2 bases and J gave up 5 bases; unmatched junction bases: 2. The CDR3 bases are TGTGCCAGCAGTGAACGGGGACTAGCGGGGGACAATGAGCAGTTCTTC. Translated: CASSERGLAGDNEQFF.

The table lists this clone with a few counts. The chain couples TRBV9 to TRBJ1-3; 8 bases are a match to TRBD1. The CDR3 is 17 amino acids. V shed 0 bases and J 0 bases; nucleotides not matched to a gene: 5. In germline, CDR1 is SGDLS, CDR2 YYNGEE. The CDR3 DNA is TGTGCCAGCAGCGTAGGTCTCGGGACAGGCTCTGGAAACACCATATATTTT. It encodes CASSVGLGTGSGNTIYF.

This clone was counted only a few times. The chain is built from TRBV19 and TRBJ1-1; D not certain. The length of the CDR3 is 16 residues. V lost 4 bases and J lost 0, with 15 bases in between. Germline V CDR1 and CDR2: LNHDA, SQIVND (reference sequence). CDR3 DNA sequence: TGTGCCAGTAGTAGGTATGGGAGGTCCATGAACACTGAAGCTTTCTTT. It encodes CASSRYGRSMNTEAFF.

The chain links TRBV7-6 to TRBJ1-3; tentative D call: TRBD1 (6 bases). The CDR3 runs 15 residues. The V and J ends lost 2 bases and 4 bases respectively, with 12 bases between them. In germline, CDR1 is SGHVS, CDR2 FNYEAQ. This CDR3 is CASSLRGGDGNTIYF. For the CDR3, the DNA is TGTGCCAGCAGCTTAAGAGGGGGTGACGGAAACACCATATATTTT.

The chain combines TRBV19 with TRBJ2-1; possible D gene TRBD1, 5 bases. V lost 3 bases, J lost 1 base, and 13 bases lay in between. Germline assignment: CDR1 LNHDA and CDR2 SQIVND (reference sequence). This CDR3 spans 16 amino acids. CDR3 DNA sequence: TGTGCCAGTAGTATTGGGGCGCCCCCATCCTACAATGAGCAGTTCTTC. As protein: CASSIGAPPSYNEQFF.

This chain uses TRBV7-3 with TRBJ2-2; TRBD2 matches at 8 bases. Germline CDR1 is SGHTA and CDR2 is FQGTGA. The CDR3 sequence is 18 residues long. V gave up 5 bases and J gave up 4 bases; unmatched junction bases: 15. The CDR3 protein is CASSREVAGGGGTGELFF. The DNA for the CDR3 is TGTGCCAGCAGCCGGGAGGTTGCGGGAGGAGGAGGCACCGGGGAGCTGTTTTTT.

About this clone itself: Different DNA sequences within this sample yield the same CDR3. The chain links TRBV18 to TRBJ1-1, with 7 bases fitting TRBD1. V gave up 6 bases and J gave up 1 base; unmatched junction bases: 8. Germline-derived CDR1 and CDR2 are KGHSH and LQKENI. The CDR3 has 15 amino acids. The CDR3 sequence is CASSPTGTANTEAFF. The CDR3 region has the DNA TGTGCCAGCTCTCCAACCGGGACAGCGAACACTGAAGCTTTCTTT.

The J gene is TRBJ2-1, the V gene TRBV9; 15 bases align to TRBD2. This CDR3 has 15 amino acids. CDR1 and CDR2 (germline): SGDLS, YYNGEE. With 4 bases clipped from V and 8 bases from J, the junction kept 4 bases outside the gene matches. The CDR3 DNA reads as TGTGCCAGCAGCCCCCGGACTAGCGGGAGGGATGAGCAGTTCTTC. Encoded protein: CASSPRTSGRDEQFF.

The V and J genes are TRBV11-3 and TRBJ2-1; TRBD2 matches at 11 bases. V shed 5 bases, J shed 2 bases, and the junction held 8 bases outside the gene matches. The CDR3 runs to 17 residues. Germline CDR1 SGHNT, CDR2 YENEEA. The CDR3 reads CASSPTVAGGPYNEQFF. DNA for the CDR3: TGTGCCAGCAGCCCGACTGTAGCGGGAGGGCCCTACAATGAGCAGTTCTTC.

This clone was picked up a small number of times. This rearrangement joins TRBV18 to TRBJ2-3; TRBD1 matches 7 bases. Germline loops: CDR1 KGHSH, CDR2 LQKENI. CDR3 size: 14 residues. The V segment lost 3 bases and the J segment 5 bases; nucleotides outside the gene matches: 5. The CDR3 sequence: CASSPGTAGDTQYF. In DNA form, the CDR3 reads TGTGCCAGCTCACCTGGGACAGCCGGAGATACGCAGTATTTT.

The DNA of the CDR3 is TGTGCCAGCAGTGAATCCGTGCTTGGGGGCGGTGAAGCTTTCTTT. It yields the protein CASSESVLGGGEAFF. The rearrangement joins TRBV2 to TRBJ1-1, with D tentatively TRBD1 (6 bases). V was trimmed by 2 bases and J by 7 bases, leaving 17 bases between them. The germline CDR1 and CDR2 sequences are SNHLY and FYNNEI. CDR3 length: 15 amino acids.

This clone showed up just once. The chain is built from TRBV7-2 and TRBJ1-5; 8 nucleotides align to TRBD1. CDR3 length: 15 amino acids. V lost 1 base and J lost 7; bases outside the gene matches: 6. Germline CDR1 and CDR2: SGHTA and FQGNSA. CDR3 region: CASSLDGQGWQPQHF. Here the CDR3 DNA reads TGTGCCAGCAGCTTAGACGGACAGGGATGGCAGCCCCAGCATTTT.

The genes are TRBV6-5 and TRBJ2-6; D is uncertain. There are 15 residues in the CDR3. V shed 11 bases and J shed 0 bases, with 14 bases lying between them. In germline, CDR1 is MNHEY, CDR2 SVGAGI. The CDR3 bases are TGTGCCCTCTCCCCCAAGAGCTCTGGGGCCAACGTCCTGACTTTC. Its translation is CALSPKSSGANVLTF.

The genes are TRBV10-1 and TRBJ2-2, with D unclear. V was shortened by 2 bases and J by 0 bases, with 7 bases between the two germline ends. Germline CDR1 reads WNHNN; CDR2 reads SYGVQD (reference sequence). The CDR3 length is 15 residues. This CDR3 is CASSEVGPNTGELFF. The CDR3 nucleotides read TGCGCCAGCAGTGAGGTGGGCCCGAACACCGGGGAGCTGTTTTTT.

The chain combines TRBV10-3 with TRBJ2-2; 11 bases align to TRBD2. The V gene end was trimmed by 5 bases and the J gene end by 7 bases; junction bases not matched to a gene: 6. The CDR3 contains 15 residues. Germline CDR1 and CDR2: ENHRY and SYGVKD. The CDR3 region is CAISLTSGAVGELFF. In DNA, the CDR3 is TGTGCCATCAGTCTGACTAGCGGGGCGGTCGGGGAGCTGTTTTTT.

This clone was detected only once. This rearrangement joins TRBV6-5 to TRBJ2-7, with D possibly matching TRBD1 (5 bases). The length of the CDR3 is 13 residues. V lost 1 base and J 6 bases, leaving 10 bases between the germline ends. The germline gives CDR1 MNHEY, CDR2 SVGAGI. This CDR3 is CASSYFQGSEQYF. In DNA form, the CDR3 reads TGTGCCAGCAGTTACTTCCAGGGTTCCGAGCAGTACTTC.

This chain connects TRBV19 to TRBJ1-1; possible D gene TRBD1, 5 bases. V lost 5 bases and J lost 4, with 11 bases in between. The CDR3 has 13 residues. Germline loops: CDR1 LNHDA, CDR2 SQIVND (reference sequence). The CDR3: CASSGRQGTEAFF. CDR3 nucleotide sequence: TGTGCCAGTAGTGGACGGCAGGGCACTGAAGCTTTCTTT.

This clone was counted a few times. The gene calls are TRBV30 and TRBJ1-1; 7 positions agree with TRBD1. The length of the CDR3 is 13 residues. With V trimmed by 3 bases and J by 5 bases, 6 bases remained unmatched. Germline-derived CDR1 and CDR2 are GTSNPN and SVGIG (reference sequence). DNA for the CDR3: TGTGCCTGGAGCCGGACAGGTTCGACTGAAGCTTTCTTT. It codes for CAWSRTGSTEAFF.

This clone has more than one count but fewer than ten. The chain recombines TRBV2 with TRBJ2-2; 10 positions agree with TRBD1. After removal of 6 bases from V and 4 bases from J, the junction contained 5 bases not matched to a gene. The CDR3 contains 15 residues. Germline CDR1 SNHLY, CDR2 FYNNEI. The chain's CDR3 is CASSRRQGATGELFF. In DNA, the CDR3 is TGTGCCAGCAGCCGCAGACAGGGGGCCACCGGGGAGCTGTTTTTT.

V usage is TRBV27 and J usage is TRBJ2-1; D perhaps matches TRBD2 (5 bases). The ends were cut back, 1 base at V and 5 bases at J, with 12 bases in the middle. Germline V lookup: CDR1 MNHEY, CDR2 SMNVEV (reference sequence). There are 15 residues in the CDR3. CDR3 bases: TGTGCCAGCAGTTTATACCCCCCTAGCCACAATGAGCAGTTCTTC. Encoded protein: CASSLYPPSHNEQFF.